The clone carrying this T cell receptor (beta chain) was detected many times. TCRdb passed the 5' RACE reads through MiXCR, listing each CDR3 protein once. The sample includes 65,000 to 70,000 distinct CDR3 sequences, 5% to 6.5% seen only once; the top ten take more than 2%. These data originate in a study of T cells after yellow fever vaccination. The CDR3 extends over 15 amino acids. Trimming pared 3 bases from V and 7 bases from J, leaving 15 bases between. Specimen: CD4+ T cells sorted from PBMCs, collected about 2 weeks after the first yellow fever vaccination. The chain has TRBV12-3 or TRBV12-4 and TRBJ1-4; D uncertain. This receptor was identified in a young man who received the YFV17D yellow fever vaccine. As DNA, the CDR3 is TGTGCCAGCAGTTTTTCGTCCCACTTGGGTGAAAAACTGTTTTTT. Protein: CASSFSSHLGEKLFF.